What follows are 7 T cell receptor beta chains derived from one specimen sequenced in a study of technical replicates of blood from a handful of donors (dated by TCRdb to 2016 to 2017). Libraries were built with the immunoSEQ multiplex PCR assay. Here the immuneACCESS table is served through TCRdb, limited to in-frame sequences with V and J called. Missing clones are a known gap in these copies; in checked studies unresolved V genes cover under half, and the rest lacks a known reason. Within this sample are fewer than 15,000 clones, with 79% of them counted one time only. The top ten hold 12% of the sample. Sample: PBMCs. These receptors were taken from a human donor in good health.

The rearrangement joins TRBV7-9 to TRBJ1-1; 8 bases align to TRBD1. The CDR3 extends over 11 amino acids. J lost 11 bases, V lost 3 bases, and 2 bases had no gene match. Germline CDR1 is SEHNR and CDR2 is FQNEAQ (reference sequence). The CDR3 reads CASSLDRDAFF. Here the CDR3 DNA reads TGTGCCAGCAGCTTGGACAGGGACGCTTTCTTT. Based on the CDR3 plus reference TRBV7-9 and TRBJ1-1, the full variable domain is DTGVSQNPRHKITKRGQNVTFRCDPISEHNRLYWYRQTLGQGPEFLTYFQNEAQLEKSRLLSDRFSAERPKGSFSTLEIQRTEQGDSAMYLCASSLDRDAFFGQGTRLTVV.

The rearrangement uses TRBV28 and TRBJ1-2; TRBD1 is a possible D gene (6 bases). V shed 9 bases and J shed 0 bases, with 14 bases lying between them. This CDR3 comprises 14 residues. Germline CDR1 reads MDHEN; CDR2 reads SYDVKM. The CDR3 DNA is TGTGCCAGTAAGACAGGTTCATCTAACTATGGCTACACCTTC. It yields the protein CASKTGSSNYGYTF.

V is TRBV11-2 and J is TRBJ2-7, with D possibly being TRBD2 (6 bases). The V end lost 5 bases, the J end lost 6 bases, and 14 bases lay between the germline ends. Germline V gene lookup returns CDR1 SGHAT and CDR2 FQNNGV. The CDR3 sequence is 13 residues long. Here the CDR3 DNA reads TGTGCCAGCAGCCTCTCCTTGGGAGGCGAGCAGTACTTC. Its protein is CASSLSLGGEQYF.

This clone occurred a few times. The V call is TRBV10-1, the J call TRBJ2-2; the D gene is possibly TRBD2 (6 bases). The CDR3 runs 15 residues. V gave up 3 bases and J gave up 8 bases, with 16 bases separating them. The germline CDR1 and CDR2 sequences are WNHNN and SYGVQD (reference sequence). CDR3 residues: CASSERSRESGELFF. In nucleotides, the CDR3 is TGCGCCAGCAGTGAAAGAAGTCGGGAGTCGGGGGAGCTGTTTTTT.

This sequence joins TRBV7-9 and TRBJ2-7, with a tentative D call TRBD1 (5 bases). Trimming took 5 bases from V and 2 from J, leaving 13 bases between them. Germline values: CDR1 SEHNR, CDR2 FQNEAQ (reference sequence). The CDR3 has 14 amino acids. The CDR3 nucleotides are TGTGCCAGCAGCCACCGGACAAGCCCCTACGAGCAGTACTTC. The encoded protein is CASSHRTSPYEQYF.

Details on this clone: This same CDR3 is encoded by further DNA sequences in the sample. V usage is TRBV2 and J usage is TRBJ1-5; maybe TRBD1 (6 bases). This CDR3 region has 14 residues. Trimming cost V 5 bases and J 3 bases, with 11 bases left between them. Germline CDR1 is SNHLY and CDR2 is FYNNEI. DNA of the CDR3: TGTGCCAGCAGTAGAACAGGGTCCAATCAGCCCCAGCATTTT. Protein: CASSRTGSNQPQHF.

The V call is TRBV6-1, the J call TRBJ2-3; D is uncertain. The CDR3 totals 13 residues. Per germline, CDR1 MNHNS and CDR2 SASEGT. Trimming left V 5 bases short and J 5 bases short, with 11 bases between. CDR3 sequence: CASSPGYQDTQYF. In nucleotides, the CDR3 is TGTGCCAGCAGTCCGGGTTACCAAGATACGCAGTATTTT.